The source of this T cell receptor beta chain is a study of cytomegalovirus exposure and HLA in healthy donors. Study information: Within the Caucasian-associated ancestry cluster were about 81% of the approximately 390 genotyped donors. General study results and limits: Prior analysis indicated that the majority of TCR beta V segments exhibited productivity approximately 87% or approximately 30% of the time.

A remark on this clone: What it binds is not known.

Vbeta (60) and Jbeta (13) primers were used in the PCR. The data were produced by immunoSEQ multiplex PCR, yet TCRdb's version contains in-frame clones alone and is incomplete. The table has 150,000 to 200,000 clones, around nine tenths seen once; the top ten hold approximately 1.7%. The sample was PBMCs. This receptor was taken from a woman aged 18-30 years in good health and CMV-seronegative.

As DNA, the CDR3 is TGTGCCAGCGCTAACATGGACGGGAAATCGCCCCAGCATTTT. It yields the protein CASANMDGKSPQHF. The genes are TRBV19 and TRBJ1-5; no reliable D call. V shed 9 bases and J shed 9 bases, with 21 bases lying between them. Per germline, CDR1 LNHDA and CDR2 SQIVND (reference sequence). The CDR3 has 14 amino acids. Full variable domain (rest looked up from reference TRBV19 and TRBJ1-5): DGGITQSPKYLFRKEGQNVTLSCEQNLNHDAMYWYRQDPGQGLRLIYYSQIVNDFQKGDIAEGYSVSREKKESFPLTVTSAQKNPTAFYLCASANMDGKSPQHFGDGTRLSIL.